This T cell receptor beta chain was documented in a study of neurological immune-mediated disorders. Study-wide findings and caveats: Phylogenetic grouping assigned the repertoires of 18 of 34 multiple sclerosis patients to a single related-CDR3 cluster, which may represent a signature.

The output of every sequencing run exceeded 170 million TCR-beta sequences, derived from 15-18 subjects. Using its own MiXCR run on the 5' RACE reads, TCRdb lists one record per CDR3 protein. The sample lists 25,000 to 35,000 distinct CDR3 sequences, over 1.2% occurring once. The CDR3 contains 13 residues. The V segment lost 6 bases and the J segment 5 bases; nucleotides outside the gene matches: 4. Germline CDR1 is DFQATT and CDR2 is SNEGSKA (reference sequence). This clonotype was seen many times. Its antigen is not known. The specimen was PBMCs. This rearrangement joins TRBV20-1 to TRBJ1-4; 9 bases align to TRBD1. The TCR comes from a woman aged 30 to 39 with multiple sclerosis. The CDR3 DNA is TGCAGTGCGATGACAGGGGGGAATGAAAAACTGTTTTTT. It is translated as CSAMTGGNEKLFF.